Presented here are 24 T cell receptor beta chains from one specimen sequenced in a study of blood T cells in healthy people across ages. Alongside a J-beta primer mix, a sample-barcoded 5' primer served in a second PCR lasting about 7 to 12 cycles. One entry per CDR3 protein, called by TCRdb with MiXCR from the 5' RACE reads. There are around 670,000 distinct CDR3 sequences in the sample; 25% to 30% occur only once, and about 15% lies in the top ten. The sample taken for sequencing was blood. Every receptor here comes from a woman of 80 years or more in good health.

This clonotype was counted between two and nine times. This chain connects TRBV15 to TRBJ1-1; D uncertain. This CDR3 is 14 amino acids long. Germline CDR1 is LNHNV and CDR2 is YYDKDF (reference sequence). V lost 4 bases to trimming and J lost 4 bases, with 13 bases between them. The CDR3 region is CATSNEVRGTEAFF. Here the CDR3 DNA reads TGTGCCACCAGCAATGAGGTAAGAGGCACTGAAGCTTTCTTT.

A few counts support this clonotype. The chain couples TRBV20-1 to TRBJ1-3; no clear D gene. CDR1 DFQATT and CDR2 SNEGSKA come from the germline V gene (reference sequence). Trimming stripped 0 bases from V and 0 bases from J, with 9 bases between. This CDR3 has 15 residues. The CDR3: CSARDVMSSGNTIYF. As DNA, the CDR3 is TGCAGTGCTAGAGATGTAATGAGCTCTGGAAACACCATATATTTT.

This clonotype showed up many times. The chain has TRBV9 and TRBJ2-3; D uncertain. The CDR3 spans 12 residues. The germline CDR1 and CDR2 sequences are SGDLS and YYNGEE. With 3 bases removed from V and 3 bases from J, the gap between germline ends came to 5 bases. CDR3 DNA sequence: TGTGCCAGCAGCGGGTTGACAGATACGCAGTATTTT. It yields the protein CASSGLTDTQYF.

This clonotype was picked up many times. A clone one base away is much larger, so this may be a read error. The chain links TRBV14 to TRBJ2-3; D is ambiguous. CDR3 length: 11 amino acids. Per germline, CDR1 SGHDN and CDR2 FVKESK. The germline V and J ends were trimmed by 6 bases and 2 bases, with 3 bases remaining between them. The DNA of the CDR3 is TGTGCCAGCAGTGTCACAGATACGCAGTATTTT. It yields the protein CASSVTDTQYF.

This clonotype was counted ten times or more. The chain employs TRBV12-3 or TRBV12-4 and TRBJ2-3; 9 bases line up with TRBD2. The V gene end was trimmed by 5 bases and the J gene end by 4 bases; junction bases not matched to a gene: 7. This CDR3 is built from 15 residues. The CDR3 coding sequence is TGTGCCAGCAGTCCCCTCGGCGGGGGGGCAGATACGCAGTATTTT. Translated, it gives CASSPLGGGADTQYF.

This clonotype was picked up many times. The chain employs TRBV10-3 and TRBJ1-6; TRBD1 matches at 8 bases. V dropped 8 bases and J dropped 6; count of bases not matched to a gene: 6. The CDR3 runs to 14 residues. The V gene's germline CDR1 is ENHRY and CDR2 SYGVKD. In DNA, the CDR3 is TGTGCCATCGGACAGGGAATTAGTAATTCACCCCTCCACTTT. It encodes CAIGQGISNSPLHF.

A note on this clonotype: A much larger clonotype is one base distant, so this may be a read error. This rearrangement joins TRBV6-2 or TRBV6-3 to TRBJ1-1; 9 bases are a match to TRBD1. Germline V gene lookup returns CDR1 MNHEY and CDR2 SVGEGT. The CDR3 runs 15 residues. J gave up 4 bases and V 6 bases, and 9 bases lay outside the gene matches. Here the CDR3 reads CASSRDRVGSTEAFF. DNA of the CDR3: TGTGCCAGCAGCCGGGACAGGGTCGGGAGCACTGAAGCTTTCTTT.

The chain recombines TRBV4-1 with TRBJ1-2, with 7 bases lining up with TRBD1. The J segment lost 2 bases and the V segment lost 0 bases, leaving 6 bases of the junction unmatched. The CDR3 is 16 amino acids. From germline, CDR1 is MGHRA and CDR2 YSYEKL. As DNA, the CDR3 is TGCGCCAGCAGCCAAGATGGTTCAGGGGGGAACTATGGCTACACCTTC. It is translated as CASSQDGSGGNYGYTF.

The V call is TRBV6-5, the J call TRBJ2-5; a possible D gene is TRBD1 (5 bases). The germline V gene has CDR1 MNHEY and CDR2 SVGAGI. V was clipped by 0 bases and J by 11 bases, with 25 bases between them. CDR3 length: 17 residues. In DNA, the CDR3 is TGTGCCAGCAGTTACTCGTTTCAGGGTGAACGTTACAATGAGCAGTACTTC. Translated, it gives CASSYSFQGERYNEQYF.

This sequence joins TRBV3-1 and TRBJ2-1; D is uncertain. The CDR3 sequence is 13 residues long. Trimming took 6 bases from V and 10 from J, leaving 16 bases between them. Per the germline V gene, CDR1 is LGHDT and CDR2 is YNNKEL (reference sequence). Here the CDR3 DNA reads TGTGCCAGCAGGACCTCGACATCCCGCGAGCAGTTCTTC. Residues: CASRTSTSREQFF.

The table lists this clonotype with many counts. The rearrangement joins TRBV20-1 to TRBJ2-1; D gene ambiguous. The V gene's germline CDR1 is DFQATT and CDR2 SNEGSKA (reference sequence). Trimming left V 6 bases short and J 3 bases short, with 12 bases between. The CDR3 totals 13 residues. The CDR3 region is CSAETGIYNEQFF. The CDR3 DNA is TGCAGTGCCGAAACGGGTATCTACAATGAGCAGTTCTTC.

This clonotype was counted many times. The chain combines TRBV5-1 with TRBJ1-6, with a possible D match to TRBD1 (5 bases). Germline loops: CDR1 SGHRS, CDR2 YFSETQ. V lost 5 bases and J 6 bases, leaving 15 bases between the germline ends. CDR3 length: 15 amino acids. CDR3: CASSLDGTGNSPLHF. The CDR3 coding sequence is TGCGCCAGCAGTCTCGACGGGACCGGTAATTCACCCCTCCACTTT.

This clonotype was counted between two and nine times. It may be a read error: a sequence one base away is much more abundant. The chain has TRBV7-6 and TRBJ1-6, with D unclear. Deletions cut 2 bases from V and 10 bases from J, with 9 bases between. Germline V gene sequence: CDR1 SGHVS, CDR2 FNYEAQ. This CDR3 region has 13 residues. This CDR3 reads CASSLKSGSPLHF. DNA for the CDR3: TGTGCCAGCAGCTTAAAGAGTGGCTCACCCCTCCACTTT.

The rearrangement uses TRBV10-3 and TRBJ1-5, with D unresolved. The CDR3 has 14 residues. V lost 6 bases and J 2 bases, leaving 11 bases between the germline ends. CDR1 and CDR2 (germline): ENHRY, SYGVKD. CDR3 nucleotide sequence: TGTGCCATCAGGCCGGGCACTGGCAATCAGCCCCAGCATTTT. This translates into CAIRPGTGNQPQHF.

V is TRBV7-2 and J is TRBJ2-3; TRBD2 agrees at 10 bases. V lost 1 base to trimming and J lost 4 bases; unmatched junction nucleotides: 8. From germline, CDR1 is SGHTA and CDR2 FQGNSA. This CDR3 region has 17 residues. The CDR3 coding sequence is TGTGCCAGCAGCTTAGAAGGGGGACTAGCGAGCGCAGATACGCAGTATTTT. This codes for CASSLEGGLASADTQYF.

This chain links TRBV7-8 with TRBJ2-3; 7 bases line up with TRBD1. Per germline, CDR1 SGHVS and CDR2 FQNEAQ. The CDR3 covers 15 residues. V lost 2 bases and J lost 3; bases outside the gene matches: 5. CDR3 residues: CASSLTGAATDTQYF. For the CDR3, the DNA is TGTGCCAGCAGCTTAACAGGGGCGGCTACAGATACGCAGTATTTT.

The chain uses TRBV30 and TRBJ2-1; D is ambiguous. This CDR3 comprises 14 residues. The V gene's germline CDR1 is GTSNPN and CDR2 SVGIG (reference sequence). V was clipped by 6 bases and J by 7 bases, with 19 bases between them. The CDR3 coding sequence is TGTGCCTGTCCCTCCGGCCAGGCGGCAAATGAGCAGTTCTTC. It encodes CACPSGQAANEQFF. Based on the CDR3 plus reference TRBV30 and TRBJ2-1, the full variable domain is SQTIHQWPATLVQPVGSPLSLECTVEGTSNPNLYWYRQAAGRGLQLLFYSVGIGQISSEVPQNLSASRPQDRQFILSSKKLLLSDSGFYLCACPSGQAANEQFFGPGTRLTVL.

J is TRBJ1-5 and V is TRBV4-2, with TRBD1 as a possible D gene (5 bases). V was clipped by 0 bases and J by 6 bases, with 12 bases between them. CDR1 and CDR2 (germline): LGHNA, YNFKEQ. This CDR3 spans 15 amino acids. CDR3 loop: CASSQDLGGGQPQHF. The DNA of the CDR3 is TGTGCCAGCAGCCAAGATCTGGGGGGTGGTCAGCCCCAGCATTTT.

This clonotype was detected ten times or more. The chain carries TRBV21-1 and TRBJ2-4; the table's TRBD2 call for D was not verified on the DNA. TRBV21-1 is tagged as a pseudogene. CDR3 length equals 13 residues. In DNA, the CDR3 is TGTGCCAGCAGCAACACTGGACTAGCGGTGCAGTACTTC. This translates into CASSNTGLAVQYF.

This clonotype was detected many times. This chain connects TRBV3-1 to TRBJ2-1, with 11 nucleotides matching TRBD2. The CDR3 extends over 17 amino acids. CDR1 LGHDT and CDR2 YNNKEL come from the germline V gene (reference sequence). V lost 1 base and J lost 7; bases outside the gene matches: 9. CDR3 DNA sequence: TGTGCCAGCAGCCAAGGGGCTAGCGGGGGGCGGGGGAATGAGCAGTTCTTC. It translates to CASSQGASGGRGNEQFF.

The chain couples TRBV20-1 to TRBJ2-5, with a possible D match to TRBD1 (6 bases). The CDR3 sequence is 15 residues long. V shed 3 bases and J shed 1 base, with 15 bases lying between them. Per the germline V gene, CDR1 is DFQATT and CDR2 is SNEGSKA (reference sequence). The CDR3 is CSASADSYTQETQYF. CDR3 DNA: TGCAGTGCTAGCGCGGACAGTTATACCCAAGAGACCCAGTACTTC.

The chain recombines TRBV6-2 or TRBV6-3 with TRBJ2-7, with D possibly matching TRBD1 (6 bases). This CDR3 has 14 residues. Germline V gene lookup returns CDR1 MNHEY and CDR2 SVGEGT. The V end lost 5 bases, the J end lost 7 bases, and 18 bases lay between the germline ends. Here the CDR3 reads CASSEDSSWDEQYF. CDR3 nucleotides: TGTGCCAGCAGTGAGGACAGTTCTTGGGATGAGCAGTACTTC.

This clonotype was recorded a few times. This chain uses TRBV27 with TRBJ2-1; 8 bases map to TRBD1. The J call may be in error: the DNA end matches TRBJ2-7 better. Germline CDR1 MNHEY, CDR2 SMNVEV (reference sequence). CDR3 size: 16 residues. DNA for the CDR3: TGTGCCAGCAGTTTAACCCCCCCAGGGGGCTACAATGAGCAGTACTTC. Translating gives CASSLTPPGGYNEQYF.

This clonotype occurred many times. The V gene is TRBV7-2, the J gene TRBJ1-2; 8 bases are a match to TRBD1. Germline CDR1 is SGHTA and CDR2 is FQGNSA. CDR3 length equals 12 residues. Trimming at V came to 6 bases and at J to 8 bases, leaving 5 bases not matched to a gene. The chain's CDR3 is CASSTRTGGYTF. The CDR3, as DNA: TGTGCCAGCAGTACTCGGACAGGGGGCTACACCTTC. The entire variable domain, with the rest obtained from reference TRBV7-2 and TRBJ1-2, is as follows: GAGVSQSPSNKVTEKGKDVELRCDPISGHTALYWYRQSLGQGLEFLIYFQGNSAPDKSGLPSDRFSAERTGGSVSTLTIQRTQQEDSAVYLCASSTRTGGYTFGSGTRLTVV.